The subject of this entry is one T cell receptor (beta chain). The antigen remains unidentified. CDR3 length equals 15 residues. V was pared by 4 bases and J by 7 bases, with 10 bases of the junction left unmatched. Germline values: CDR1 SGDLS, CDR2 YYNGEE. This entry belongs to a study of beta chain features in type 1 diabetes. The study's findings and limits: Cells that show high TCR expression could be over-represented by cDNA sequencing. At VDJ recombination sites, type 1 diabetes patients had fewer insertions and more deleted nucleotides.

Reverse transcription of all isolated RNA meant that expressed TCRB transcripts were sequenced. Read totals for stem cell-like memory T cell samples averaged around 940,000. Clones were read by immunoSEQ multiplex PCR, and TCRdb kept only the in-frame ones, dropping some. The sample includes over 100,000 clones, 40% of them seen just once. Sequenced input: stem cell memory CD4+ T cells from blood. The receptor comes from a woman between 18 and 29 years old in good health. The chain couples TRBV9 to TRBJ2-3, with 9 bases lining up with TRBD2. The CDR3 loop reads CASSPRGTSLNTQYF. The CDR3 DNA reads as TGTGCCAGCAGCCCTCGGGGGACTAGCTTGAATACGCAGTATTTT.